The source of this T cell receptor beta chain is a study of blood T cell repertoires in COVID-19 (TCRdb year 2020). About the full investigation: Samples from collaborators originated in the United States, Italy and Spain and spanned both the acute and convalescent phases of COVID-19. The prospective study material was composed of cDNA or gDNA derived from T cells, B-cell-depleted T cells, or PBMCs. Deeply sampled blood TCRbeta repertoires from subjects exposed to, actively infected with, or recovered from COVID-19 were included in the dataset. The repertoires were released in a freely available public database intended as a resource for research on the immune response to SARS-CoV-2. The samples were drawn from the first 160 participants of the ongoing ImmuneRACE study and from 950 to 1,500 subjects provided by 6 global collaborators. Sample metadata almost always included a de-identified subject ID, COVID-19 status, age in years and sex. HLA class I and class II types, where available, came from metadata supplied by the sample provider rather than from assay-based typing. Overall results and qualifications from the work: The quantity of clinical and demographic metadata differed by source and by participant and was supplied without curation.

The immunoSEQ Assay, a bias-controlled multiplex PCR, was used to amplify TCRbeta CDR3 regions from genomic DNA. Regarding the original processing steps: The number of nucleated cells in each sample was estimated from the amplification of reference gene primers within the assay. Sequence reads were collapsed and filtered to measure the absolute abundance of every unique TCRbeta CDR3 rearrangement. For each sample, productive Simpson clonality was calculated as the square root of Simpson's diversity index across productive rearrangements. Drawn from immuneACCESS, this table holds only the in-frame rearrangements with V and J called that TCRdb kept. Clones are partly lost; checked studies trace under half to an unresolved V gene and leave the rest unexplained. The V and J calls and clone size were taken over from that table, and D and trimming were inferred from the DNA. The sample table holds 75,000 to 90,000 clones, of which 90% were seen once. Over 5% of the sample comes from the top ten.

One collaborating source in Seattle enrolled patients while the patients were actively infected and followed the patients over time throughout the course of disease. Whole blood was collected in K2EDTA tubes by collaborating institutions according to the institutions' own protocols. For TCRbeta analysis, collaborator samples were shipped as frozen whole blood, as isolated PBMCs, or as DNA extracted from either sample type. CDR1 and CDR2, per the germline V gene, are MNHEY and SVGAGI. V lost 4 bases and J lost 7 bases; the stretch between them is 16 bases long. From the cysteine through the phenylalanine, the CDR3 covers 15 amino acids. Only the CDR3 region is kept as DNA, spanning 45 bases read in frame from base 1. A word on this clone: This clone's antigen is unknown. No qualities accompany the bases; no much larger clone lies one base away.

The sequencing sample was made of peripheral blood. In this chain, TRBV6-5 is recombined with TRBJ1-4; a tentative D call is TRBD1 (5 bases match). This receptor was identified in a young man with COVID-19, enrolled during active disease. DNA sequence: TGTGCCAGCAGTTCCCGGGGGACCGCAGGTGAAAAACTGTTTTTT. It specifies CASSSRGTAGEKLFF.